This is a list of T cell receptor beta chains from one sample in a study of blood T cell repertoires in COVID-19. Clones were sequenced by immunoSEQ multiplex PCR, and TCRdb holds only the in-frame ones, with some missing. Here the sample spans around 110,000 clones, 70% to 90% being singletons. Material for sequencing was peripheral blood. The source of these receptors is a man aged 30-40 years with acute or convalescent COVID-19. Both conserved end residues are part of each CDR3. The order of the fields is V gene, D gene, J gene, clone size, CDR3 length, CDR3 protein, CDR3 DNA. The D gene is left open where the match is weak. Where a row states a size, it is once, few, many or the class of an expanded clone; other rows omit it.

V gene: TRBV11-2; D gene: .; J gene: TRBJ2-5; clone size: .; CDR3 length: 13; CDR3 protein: CASSLLAEETQYF; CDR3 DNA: TGTGCCAGCAGCCTGTTGGCGGAAGAGACCCAGTACTTC
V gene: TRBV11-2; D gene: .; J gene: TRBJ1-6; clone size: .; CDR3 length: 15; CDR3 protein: CASSPMADTRSPLHF; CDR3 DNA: TGTGCCAGCAGCCCCATGGCGGACACACGGTCACCCCTCCACTTT
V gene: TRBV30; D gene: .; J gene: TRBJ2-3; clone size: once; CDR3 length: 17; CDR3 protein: CAWTPPKVREVRDTQYF; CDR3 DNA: TGTGCCTGGACTCCCCCCAAGGTGAGGGAGGTACGAGATACGCAGTATTTT
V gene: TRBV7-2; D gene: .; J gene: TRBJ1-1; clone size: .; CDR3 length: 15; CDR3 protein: CASSLALGEGTEAFF; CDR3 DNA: TGTGCCAGCAGCTTAGCGCTCGGGGAAGGGACTGAAGCTTTCTTT
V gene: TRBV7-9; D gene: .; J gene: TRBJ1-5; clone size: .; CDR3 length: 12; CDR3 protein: CASSRQNQPQHF; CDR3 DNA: TGTGCCAGCAGCAGACAGAATCAGCCCCAGCATTTT
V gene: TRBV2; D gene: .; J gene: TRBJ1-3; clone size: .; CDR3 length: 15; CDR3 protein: CASRAVASSGNTIYF; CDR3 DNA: TGTGCCAGCAGGGCCGTCGCCAGCTCTGGAAACACCATATATTTT
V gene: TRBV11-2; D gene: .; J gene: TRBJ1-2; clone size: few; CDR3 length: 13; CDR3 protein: CASSPGHGYGYTF; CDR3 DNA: TGTGCCAGCAGCCCAGGGCACGGCTATGGCTACACCTTC
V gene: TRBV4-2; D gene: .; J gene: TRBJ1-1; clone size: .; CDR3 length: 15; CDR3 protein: CASSATGPLSPQAFF; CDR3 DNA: TGTGCCAGCAGCGCCACTGGGCCCTTATCCCCCCAAGCTTTCTTT
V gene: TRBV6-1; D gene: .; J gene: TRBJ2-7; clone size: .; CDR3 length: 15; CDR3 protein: CASSEALPQGYEQYF; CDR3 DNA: TGTGCCAGCAGTGAAGCCCTTCCGCAGGGCTACGAGCAGTACTTC
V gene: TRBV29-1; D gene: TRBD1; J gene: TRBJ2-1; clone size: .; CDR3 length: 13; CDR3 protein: CSVEGTGSFWQFF; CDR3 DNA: TGCAGCGTTGAAGGGACAGGGTCCTTTTGGCAGTTCTTC
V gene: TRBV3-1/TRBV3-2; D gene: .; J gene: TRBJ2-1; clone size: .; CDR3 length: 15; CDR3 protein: CASSQAPTSYNEQFF; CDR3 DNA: TGTGCCAGCAGCCAAGCCCCCACAAGTTACAATGAGCAGTTCTTC
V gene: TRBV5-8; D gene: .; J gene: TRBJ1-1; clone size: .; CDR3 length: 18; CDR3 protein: CASTPGAGAEMGGTEAFF; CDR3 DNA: TGTGCCAGCACCCCCGGAGCGGGGGCCGAAATGGGAGGCACTGAAGCTTTCTTT
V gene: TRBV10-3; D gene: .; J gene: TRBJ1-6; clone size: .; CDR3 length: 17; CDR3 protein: CAISDPSVGGSSSPLHF; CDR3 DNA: TGTGCCATCAGTGACCCGTCCGTGGGGGGGTCTAGTTCACCCCTCCACTTT
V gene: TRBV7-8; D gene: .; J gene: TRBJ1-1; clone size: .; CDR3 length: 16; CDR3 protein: CASSSRQGTQNTEAFF; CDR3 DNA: TGTGCCAGCAGCTCCCGTCAGGGAACACAGAACACTGAAGCTTTCTTT
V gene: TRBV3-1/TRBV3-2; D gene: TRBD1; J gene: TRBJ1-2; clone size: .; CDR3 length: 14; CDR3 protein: CASRATGGFGGYTF; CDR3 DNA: TGTGCCAGCAGGGCGACAGGGGGCTTTGGTGGCTACACCTTC
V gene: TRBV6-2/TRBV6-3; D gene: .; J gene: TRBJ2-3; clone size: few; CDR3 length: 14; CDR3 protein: CASSDTGFTDTQYF; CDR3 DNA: TGTGCCAGCAGCGATACAGGGTTCACAGATACGCAGTATTTT
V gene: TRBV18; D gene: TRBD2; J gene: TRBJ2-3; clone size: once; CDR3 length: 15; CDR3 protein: CASSPGGMRTDTQYF; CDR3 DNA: TGTGCCAGCTCACCGGGGGGGATGAGGACAGATACGCAGTATTTT
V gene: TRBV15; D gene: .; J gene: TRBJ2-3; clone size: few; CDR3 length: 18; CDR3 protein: CATSRGWVTLTEGDTQYF; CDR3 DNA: TGTGCCACCAGCAGAGGATGGGTGACTCTGACAGAAGGAGATACGCAGTATTTT
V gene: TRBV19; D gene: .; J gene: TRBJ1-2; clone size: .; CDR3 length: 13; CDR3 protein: CASSISVNYGYTF; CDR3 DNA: TGTGCCAGTAGTATCTCCGTTAACTATGGCTACACCTTC
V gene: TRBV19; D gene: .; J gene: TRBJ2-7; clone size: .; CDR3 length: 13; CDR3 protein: CASSPGTPYEQYF; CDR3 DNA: TGTGCCAGTAGTCCAGGGACACCGTACGAGCAGTACTTC
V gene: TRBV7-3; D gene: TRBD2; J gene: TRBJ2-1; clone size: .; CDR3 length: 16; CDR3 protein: CASSLSGGASYNEQFF; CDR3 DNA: TGTGCCAGCAGCTTAAGCGGGGGGGCTAGCTACAATGAGCAGTTCTTC
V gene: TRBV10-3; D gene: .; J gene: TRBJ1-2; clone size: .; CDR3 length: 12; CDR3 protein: CAIGTGGGGYTF; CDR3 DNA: TGTGCCATCGGGACGGGGGGCGGCGGCTACACCTTC
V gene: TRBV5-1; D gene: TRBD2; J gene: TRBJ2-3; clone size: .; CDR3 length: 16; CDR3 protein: CASITSGRWVTDTQYF; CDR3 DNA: TGCGCCAGCATCACTAGCGGGAGATGGGTAACAGATACGCAGTATTTT
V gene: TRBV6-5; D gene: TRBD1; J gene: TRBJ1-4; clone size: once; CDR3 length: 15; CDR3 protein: CASSRDSLPIGKVFF; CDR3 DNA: TGTGCCAGCAGTAGGGACAGCCTCCCCATTGGAAAAGTGTTTTTT
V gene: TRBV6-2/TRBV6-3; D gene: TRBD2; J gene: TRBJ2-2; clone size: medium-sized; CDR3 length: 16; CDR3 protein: CASSSGLAGDTGELFF; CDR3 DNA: TGTGCCAGCAGTTCCGGACTAGCGGGGGACACCGGGGAGCTGTTTTTT
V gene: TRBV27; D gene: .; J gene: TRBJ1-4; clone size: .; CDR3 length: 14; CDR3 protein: CASSLRRHDEKLFF; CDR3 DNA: TGTGCCAGCAGTTTACGGCGGCACGATGAAAAACTGTTTTTT
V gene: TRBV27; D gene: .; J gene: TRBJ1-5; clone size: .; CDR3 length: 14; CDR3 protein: CASSFRREGQPQHF; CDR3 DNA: TGTGCCAGCAGTTTTCGGAGAGAGGGTCAGCCCCAGCATTTT
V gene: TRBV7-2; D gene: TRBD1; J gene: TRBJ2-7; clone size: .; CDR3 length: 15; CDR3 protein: CASSFSRQGPYEQYF; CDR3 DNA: TGTGCCAGCAGCTTCTCCCGACAGGGTCCCTACGAGCAGTACTTC
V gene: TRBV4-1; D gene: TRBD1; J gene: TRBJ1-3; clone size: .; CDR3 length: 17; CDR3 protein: CASSQAREGQGRNTIYF; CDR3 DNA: TGCGCCAGCAGCCAAGCCCGGGAGGGACAGGGGAGAAACACCATATATTTT
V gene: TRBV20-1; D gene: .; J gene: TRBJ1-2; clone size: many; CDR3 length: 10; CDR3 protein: CSARAGGYTF; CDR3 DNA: TGCAGTGCTAGAGCAGGAGGCTACACCTTC
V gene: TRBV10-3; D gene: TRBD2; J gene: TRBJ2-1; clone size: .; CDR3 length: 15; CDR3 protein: CAISEISGDYNEQFF; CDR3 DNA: TGTGCCATCAGTGAAATTAGCGGGGATTACAATGAGCAGTTCTTC
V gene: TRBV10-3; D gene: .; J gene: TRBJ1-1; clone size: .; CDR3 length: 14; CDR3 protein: CAISELPDSTEAFF; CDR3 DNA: TGTGCCATCAGTGAGCTTCCGGACTCTACTGAAGCTTTCTTT
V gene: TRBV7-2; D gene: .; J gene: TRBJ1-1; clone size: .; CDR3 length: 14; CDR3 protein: CASSLNMGGNEAFF; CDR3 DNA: TGTGCCAGCAGCTTAAATATGGGGGGGAACGAAGCTTTCTTT
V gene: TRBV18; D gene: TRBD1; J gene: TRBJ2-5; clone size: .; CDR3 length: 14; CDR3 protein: CASSSSKGAETQYF; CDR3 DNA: TGTGCCAGCTCATCATCAAAGGGGGCAGAGACCCAGTACTTC
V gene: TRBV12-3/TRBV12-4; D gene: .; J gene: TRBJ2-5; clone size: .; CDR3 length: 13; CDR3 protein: CASSEQVEETQYF; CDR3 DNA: TGTGCCAGCAGTGAACAGGTAGAAGAGACCCAGTACTTC
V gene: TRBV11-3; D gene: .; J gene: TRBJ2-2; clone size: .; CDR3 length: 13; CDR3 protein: CASSLSDTGELFF; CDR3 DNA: TGTGCCAGCAGCTTAAGCGACACCGGGGAGCTGTTTTTT
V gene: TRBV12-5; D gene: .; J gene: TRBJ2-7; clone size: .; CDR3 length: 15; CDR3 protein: CASGLVLGQGYEQYF; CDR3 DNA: TGTGCTAGTGGTTTGGTACTCGGGCAGGGTTACGAGCAGTACTTC
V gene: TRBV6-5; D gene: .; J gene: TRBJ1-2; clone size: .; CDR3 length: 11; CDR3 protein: CASSRGYGYTF; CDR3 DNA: TGTGCCAGCTCCAGGGGCTACGGCTACACCTTC
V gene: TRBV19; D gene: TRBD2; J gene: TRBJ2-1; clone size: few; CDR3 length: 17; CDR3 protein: CASSGRSGGAFYNEQFF; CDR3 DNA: TGTGCCAGTAGTGGACGTAGCGGGGGGGCTTTCTACAATGAGCAGTTCTTC
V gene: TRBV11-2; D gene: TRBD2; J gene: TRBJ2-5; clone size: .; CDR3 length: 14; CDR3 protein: CASTTWGLLGTQYF; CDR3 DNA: TGTGCCAGCACCACCTGGGGACTATTGGGGACCCAGTACTTC
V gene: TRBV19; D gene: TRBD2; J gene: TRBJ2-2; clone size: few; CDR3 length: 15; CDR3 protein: CASSWKRGGPGELFF; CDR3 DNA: TGTGCCAGTAGTTGGAAGCGGGGGGGCCCCGGGGAGCTGTTTTTT
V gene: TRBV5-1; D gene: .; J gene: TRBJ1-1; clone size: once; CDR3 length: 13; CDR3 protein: CASSLYSTTEAFF; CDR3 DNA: TGCGCCAGCAGCTTGTATAGCACCACTGAAGCTTTCTTT
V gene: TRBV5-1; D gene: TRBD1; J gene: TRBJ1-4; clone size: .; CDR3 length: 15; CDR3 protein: CASSLRTGNNEKLFF; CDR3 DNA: TGCGCCAGCAGCTTGAGGACAGGGAATAATGAAAAACTGTTTTTT
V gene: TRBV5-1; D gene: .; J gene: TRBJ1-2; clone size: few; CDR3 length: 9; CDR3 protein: CASVTGSDF; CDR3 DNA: TGCGCCAGCGTTACTGGGAGTGACTTC
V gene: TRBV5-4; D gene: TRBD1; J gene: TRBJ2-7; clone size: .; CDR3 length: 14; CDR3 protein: CASSETGEPYEQYF; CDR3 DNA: TGTGCCAGCAGCGAGACAGGGGAACCCTACGAGCAGTACTTC
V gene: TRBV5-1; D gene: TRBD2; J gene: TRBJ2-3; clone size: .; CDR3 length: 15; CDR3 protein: CASTKGLADPDTQYF; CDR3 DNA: TGCGCCAGCACAAAAGGGCTAGCGGATCCAGATACGCAGTATTTT
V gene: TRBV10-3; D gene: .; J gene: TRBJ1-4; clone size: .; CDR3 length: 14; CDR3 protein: CAISESSTNEKLFF; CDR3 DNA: TGTGCCATCAGTGAGTCTTCGACTAATGAAAAACTGTTTTTT